This T cell receptor (beta chain) came from a study of cytomegalovirus exposure and HLA in healthy donors. This clone has more than one count but fewer than ten. Its target is unknown. Trimming at V came to 6 bases and at J to 1 base, leaving 5 bases not matched to a gene. CDR3 size: 14 residues. CDR1 MNHNY and CDR2 SVGAGI come from the germline V gene (reference sequence). Nominally healthy donors were sampled, though unrecorded immune exposures were likely. A multiplex PCR was run with 60 Vbeta primers and 13 Jbeta primers. Some clones are missing from TCRdb's copy, which holds only in-frame ones; the method was immunoSEQ multiplex PCR. The table shows approximately 220,000 clones, with over 65% occurring only once. Regarding the study as a whole: A later analysis showed TCR association rates differing by HLA locus, peaking at DRB1 and lowest at HLA-C. There were some V segments, including TRBV6-2 and TRBV6-3, excluded as indistinguishable.

This chain connects TRBV6-6 to TRBJ1-1; TRBD1 matches at 7 bases. This clonotype was sampled from a man aged 35-49 years in good health and CMV-seronegative. Sequencing was performed on PBMCs. This CDR3 is CASRKTGQNTEAFF. CDR3 nucleotide sequence: TGTGCCAGCAGAAAGACAGGGCAGAACACTGAAGCTTTCTTT.